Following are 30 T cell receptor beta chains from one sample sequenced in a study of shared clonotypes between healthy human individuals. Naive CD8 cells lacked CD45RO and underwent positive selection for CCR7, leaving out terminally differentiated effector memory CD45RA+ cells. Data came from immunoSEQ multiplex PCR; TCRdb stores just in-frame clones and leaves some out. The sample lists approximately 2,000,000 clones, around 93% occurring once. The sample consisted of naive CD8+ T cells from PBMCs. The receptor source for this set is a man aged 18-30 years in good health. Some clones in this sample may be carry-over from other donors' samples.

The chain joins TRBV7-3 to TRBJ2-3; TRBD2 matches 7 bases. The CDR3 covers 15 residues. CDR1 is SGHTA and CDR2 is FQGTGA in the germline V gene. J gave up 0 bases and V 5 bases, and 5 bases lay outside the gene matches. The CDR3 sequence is CASSNSGHSTDTQYF. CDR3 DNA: TGTGCCAGCAGCAATAGCGGGCACAGCACAGATACGCAGTATTTT.

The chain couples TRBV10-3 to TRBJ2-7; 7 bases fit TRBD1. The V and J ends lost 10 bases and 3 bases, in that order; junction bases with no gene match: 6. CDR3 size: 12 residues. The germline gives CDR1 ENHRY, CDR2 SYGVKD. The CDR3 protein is CATKRDSYEQYF. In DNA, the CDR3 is TGTGCCACAAAGAGGGACAGCTACGAGCAGTACTTC.

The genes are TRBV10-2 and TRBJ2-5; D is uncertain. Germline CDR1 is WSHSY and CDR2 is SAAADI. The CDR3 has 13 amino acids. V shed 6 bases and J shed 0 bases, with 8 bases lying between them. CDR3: CASRIDYQETQYF. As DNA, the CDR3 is TGCGCCAGCAGAATAGACTACCAAGAGACCCAGTACTTC.

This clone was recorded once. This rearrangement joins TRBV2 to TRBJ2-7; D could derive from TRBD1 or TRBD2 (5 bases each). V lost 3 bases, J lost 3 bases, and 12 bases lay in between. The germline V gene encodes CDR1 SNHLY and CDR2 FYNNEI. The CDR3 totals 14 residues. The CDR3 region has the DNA TGTGCCAGCAGTGAGCAGGGACCAGGCTACGAGCAGTACTTC. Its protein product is CASSEQGPGYEQYF.

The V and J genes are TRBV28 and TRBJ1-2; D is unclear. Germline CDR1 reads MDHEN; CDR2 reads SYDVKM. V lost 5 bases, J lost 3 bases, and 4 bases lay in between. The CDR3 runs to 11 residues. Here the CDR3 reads CASSQDYGYTF. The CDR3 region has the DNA TGTGCCAGCAGTCAAGACTATGGCTACACCTTC.

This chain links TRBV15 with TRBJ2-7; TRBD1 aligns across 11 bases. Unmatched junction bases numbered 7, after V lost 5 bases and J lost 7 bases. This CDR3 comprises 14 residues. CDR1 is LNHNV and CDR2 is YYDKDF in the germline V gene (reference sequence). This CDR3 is CATSFQGQGGEQYF. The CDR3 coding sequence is TGTGCCACCAGCTTCCAGGGACAGGGGGGTGAGCAGTACTTC.

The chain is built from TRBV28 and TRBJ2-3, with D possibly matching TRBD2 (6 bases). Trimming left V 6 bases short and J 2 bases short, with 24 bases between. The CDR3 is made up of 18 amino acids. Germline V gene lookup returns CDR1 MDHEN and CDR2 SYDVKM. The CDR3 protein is CASSPPDVTGLNTDTQYF. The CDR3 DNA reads TGTGCCAGCAGCCCCCCCGACGTGACGGGACTCAACACAGATACGCAGTATTTT.

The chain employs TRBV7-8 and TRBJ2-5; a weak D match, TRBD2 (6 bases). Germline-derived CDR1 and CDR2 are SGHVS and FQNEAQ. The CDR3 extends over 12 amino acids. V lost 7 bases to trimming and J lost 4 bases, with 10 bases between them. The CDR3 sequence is CASNRRGETQYF. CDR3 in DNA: TGTGCCAGCAATCGGAGGGGAGAGACCCAGTACTTC.

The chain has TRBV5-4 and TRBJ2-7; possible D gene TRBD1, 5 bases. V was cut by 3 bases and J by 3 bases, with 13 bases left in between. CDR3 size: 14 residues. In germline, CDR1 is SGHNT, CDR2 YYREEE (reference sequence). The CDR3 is CASSSMTENYEQYF. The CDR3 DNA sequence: TGTGCCAGCAGCTCAATGACAGAAAACTACGAGCAGTACTTC.

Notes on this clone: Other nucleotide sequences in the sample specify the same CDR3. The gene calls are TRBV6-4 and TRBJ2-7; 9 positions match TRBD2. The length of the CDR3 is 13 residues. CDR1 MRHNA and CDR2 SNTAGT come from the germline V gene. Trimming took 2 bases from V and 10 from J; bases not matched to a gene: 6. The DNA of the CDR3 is TGTGCCAGCAGTGACACGACTAGCGGCGAACAGTACTTC. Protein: CASSDTTSGEQYF.

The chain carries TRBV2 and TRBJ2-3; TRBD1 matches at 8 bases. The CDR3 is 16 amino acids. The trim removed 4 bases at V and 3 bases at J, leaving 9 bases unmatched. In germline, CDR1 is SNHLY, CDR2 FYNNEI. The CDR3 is CASSVVQGGGTDTQYF. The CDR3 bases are TGTGCCAGCAGTGTAGTACAGGGGGGCGGGACAGATACGCAGTATTTT. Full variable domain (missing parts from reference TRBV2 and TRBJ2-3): EPEVTQTPSHQVTQMGQEVILRCVPISNHLYFYWYRQILGQKVEFLVSFYNNEISEKSEIFDDQFSVERPDGSNFTLKIRSTKLEDSAMYFCASSVVQGGGTDTQYFGPGTRLTVL.

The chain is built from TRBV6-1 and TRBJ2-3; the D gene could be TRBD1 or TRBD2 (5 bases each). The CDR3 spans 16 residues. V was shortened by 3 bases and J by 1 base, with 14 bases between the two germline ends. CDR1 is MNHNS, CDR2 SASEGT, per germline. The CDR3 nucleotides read TGTGCCAGCAGTGAGTTTGGGGGAGTGGGCACAGATACGCAGTATTTT. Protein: CASSEFGGVGTDTQYF.

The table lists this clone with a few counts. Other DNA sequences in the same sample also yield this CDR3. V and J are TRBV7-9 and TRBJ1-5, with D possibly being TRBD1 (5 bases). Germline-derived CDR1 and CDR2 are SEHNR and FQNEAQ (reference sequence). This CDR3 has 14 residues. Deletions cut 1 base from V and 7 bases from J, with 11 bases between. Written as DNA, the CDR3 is TGTGCCAGCAGCTTAGTTGGGGCAGGGCAGCCCCAGCATTTT. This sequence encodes CASSLVGAGQPQHF. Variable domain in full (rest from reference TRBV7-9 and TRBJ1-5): DTGVSQNPRHKITKRGQNVTFRCDPISEHNRLYWYRQTLGQGPEFLTYFQNEAQLEKSRLLSDRFSAERPKGSFSTLEIQRTEQGDSAMYLCASSLVGAGQPQHFGDGTRLSIL.

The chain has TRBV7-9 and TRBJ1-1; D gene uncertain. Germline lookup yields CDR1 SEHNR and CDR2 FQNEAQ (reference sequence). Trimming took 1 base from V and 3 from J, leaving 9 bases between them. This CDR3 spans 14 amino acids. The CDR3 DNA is TGTGCCAGCAGCTTAGTGACGGAGGACACTGAAGCTTTCTTT. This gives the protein CASSLVTEDTEAFF.

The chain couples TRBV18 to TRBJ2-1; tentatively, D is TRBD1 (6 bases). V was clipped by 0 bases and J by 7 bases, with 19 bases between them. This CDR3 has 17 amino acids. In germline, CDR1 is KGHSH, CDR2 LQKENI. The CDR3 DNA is TGTGCCAGCTCACCACCGACGGCAGTCCCGCAGGGGAATGAGCAGTTCTTC. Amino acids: CASSPPTAVPQGNEQFF.

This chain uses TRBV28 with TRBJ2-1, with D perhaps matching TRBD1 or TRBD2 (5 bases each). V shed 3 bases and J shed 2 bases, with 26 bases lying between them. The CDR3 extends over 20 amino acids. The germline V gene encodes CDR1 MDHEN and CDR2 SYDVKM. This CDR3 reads CASSLPSPSPRGATYNEQFF. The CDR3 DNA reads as TGTGCCAGCAGTTTGCCTTCTCCCTCGCCCCGAGGGGCCACCTACAATGAGCAGTTCTTC.

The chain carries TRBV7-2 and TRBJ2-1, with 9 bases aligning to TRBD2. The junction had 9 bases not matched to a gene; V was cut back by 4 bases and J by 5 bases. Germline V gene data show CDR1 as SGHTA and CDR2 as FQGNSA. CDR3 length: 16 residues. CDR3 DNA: TGTGCCAGCAGCTCAGGACTAGCGTCCCTCGACAATGAGCAGTTCTTC. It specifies CASSSGLASLDNEQFF.

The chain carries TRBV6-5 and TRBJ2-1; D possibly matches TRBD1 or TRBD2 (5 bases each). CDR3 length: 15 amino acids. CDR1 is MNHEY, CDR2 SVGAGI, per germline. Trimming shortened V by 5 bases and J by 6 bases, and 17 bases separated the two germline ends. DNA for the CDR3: TGTGCCAGCAGTAACCCGGGACCCCTCGGCAATGAGCAGTTCTTC. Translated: CASSNPGPLGNEQFF.

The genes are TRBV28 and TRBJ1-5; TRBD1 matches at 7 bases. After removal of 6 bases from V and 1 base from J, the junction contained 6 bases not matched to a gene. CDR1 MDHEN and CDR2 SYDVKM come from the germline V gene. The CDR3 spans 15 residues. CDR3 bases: TGTGCCAGCAGCCACTGGGGACAGAGCAATCAGCCCCAGCATTTT. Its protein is CASSHWGQSNQPQHF.

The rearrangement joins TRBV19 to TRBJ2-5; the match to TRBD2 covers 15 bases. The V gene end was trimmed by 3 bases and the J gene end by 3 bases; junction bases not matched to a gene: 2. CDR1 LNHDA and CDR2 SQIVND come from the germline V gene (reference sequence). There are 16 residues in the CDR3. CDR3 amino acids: CASSIGTSGGKETQYF. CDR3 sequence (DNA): TGTGCCAGTAGTATCGGGACTAGCGGGGGGAAAGAGACCCAGTACTTC.

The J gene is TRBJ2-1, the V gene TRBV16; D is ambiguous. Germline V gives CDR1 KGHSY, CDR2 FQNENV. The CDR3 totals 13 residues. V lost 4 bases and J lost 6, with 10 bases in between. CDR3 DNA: TGTGCCAGCAGCCCCGAGGCGGTCAATGAGCAGTTCTTC. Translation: CASSPEAVNEQFF. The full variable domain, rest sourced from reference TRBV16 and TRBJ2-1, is GEEVAQTPKHLVRGEGQKAKLYCAPIKGHSYVFWYQQVLKNEFKFLISFQNENVFDETGMPKERFSAKCLPNSPCSLEIQATKLEDSAVYFCASSPEAVNEQFFGPGTRLTVL.

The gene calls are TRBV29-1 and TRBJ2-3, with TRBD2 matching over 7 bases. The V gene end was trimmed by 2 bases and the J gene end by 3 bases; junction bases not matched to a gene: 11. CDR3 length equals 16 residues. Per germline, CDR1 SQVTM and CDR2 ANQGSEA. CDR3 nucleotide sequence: TGCAGCGTTGAAAGGGACTACCTTACTTGGACAGATACGCAGTATTTT. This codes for CSVERDYLTWTDTQYF.

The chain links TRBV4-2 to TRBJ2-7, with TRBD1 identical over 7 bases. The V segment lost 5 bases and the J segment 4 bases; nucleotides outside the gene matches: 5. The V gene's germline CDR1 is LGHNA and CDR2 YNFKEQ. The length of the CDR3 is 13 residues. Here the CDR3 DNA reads TGTGCCAGCAGCTATGGGACAGCTTACGAGCAGTACTTC. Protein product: CASSYGTAYEQYF.

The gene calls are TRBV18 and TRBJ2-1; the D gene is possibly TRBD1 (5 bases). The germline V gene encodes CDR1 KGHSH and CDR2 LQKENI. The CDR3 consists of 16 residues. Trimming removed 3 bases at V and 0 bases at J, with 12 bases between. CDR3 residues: CASSPGAVGSYNEQFF. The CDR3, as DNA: TGTGCCAGCTCACCTGGGGCGGTGGGCTCCTACAATGAGCAGTTCTTC.

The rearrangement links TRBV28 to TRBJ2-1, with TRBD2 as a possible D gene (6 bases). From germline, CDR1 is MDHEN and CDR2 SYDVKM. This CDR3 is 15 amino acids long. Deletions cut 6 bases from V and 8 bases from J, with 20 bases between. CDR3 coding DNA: TGTGCCAGCAGGAGGTTACGGGAGCGGTTCGATGAGCAGTTCTTC. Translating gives CASRRLRERFDEQFF.

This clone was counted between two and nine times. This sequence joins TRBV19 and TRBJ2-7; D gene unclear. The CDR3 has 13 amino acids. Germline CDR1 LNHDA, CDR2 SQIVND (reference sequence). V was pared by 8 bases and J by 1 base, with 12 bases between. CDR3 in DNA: TGTGCCAGTGCCGGGTCCCAATCCTACGAGCAGTACTTC. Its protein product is CASAGSQSYEQYF.

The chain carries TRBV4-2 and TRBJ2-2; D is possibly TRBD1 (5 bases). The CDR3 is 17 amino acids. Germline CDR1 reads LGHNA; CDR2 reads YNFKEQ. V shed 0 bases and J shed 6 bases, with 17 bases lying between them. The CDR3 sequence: CASSQDLAGSEAGELFF. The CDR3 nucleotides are TGTGCCAGCAGCCAAGATTTGGCAGGGTCTGAGGCCGGGGAGCTGTTTTTT.

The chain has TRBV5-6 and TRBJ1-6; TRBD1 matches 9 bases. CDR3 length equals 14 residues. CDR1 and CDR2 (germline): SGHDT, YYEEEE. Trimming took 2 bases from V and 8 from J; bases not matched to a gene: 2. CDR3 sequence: CASSFGTGYSPLHF. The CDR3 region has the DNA TGTGCCAGCAGCTTCGGGACAGGGTATTCACCCCTCCACTTT.

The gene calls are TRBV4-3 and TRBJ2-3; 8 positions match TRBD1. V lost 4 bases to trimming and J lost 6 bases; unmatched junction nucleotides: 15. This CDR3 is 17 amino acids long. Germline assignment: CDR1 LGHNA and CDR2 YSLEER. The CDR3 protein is CASSLRMGDRGIDTQYF. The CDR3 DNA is TGCGCCAGCAGCCTACGGATGGGCGACAGGGGCATTGATACGCAGTATTTT.

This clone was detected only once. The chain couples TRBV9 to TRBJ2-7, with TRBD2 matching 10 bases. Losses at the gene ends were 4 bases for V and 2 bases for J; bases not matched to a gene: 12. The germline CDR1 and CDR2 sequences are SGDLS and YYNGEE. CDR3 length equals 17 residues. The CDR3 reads CASSTGTRTSGTYEQYF. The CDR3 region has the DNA TGTGCCAGCAGCACTGGCACGCGGACTAGCGGTACCTACGAGCAGTACTTC. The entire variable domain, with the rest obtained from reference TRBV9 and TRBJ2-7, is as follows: DSGVTQTPKHLITATGQRVTLRCSPRSGDLSVYWYQQSLDQGLQFLIQYYNGEERAKGNILERFSAQQFPDLHSELNLSSLELGDSALYFCASSTGTRTSGTYEQYFGPGTRLTVT.